This entry is about one T cell receptor beta chain. This CDR3 spans 14 amino acids. Germline CDR1 reads MNHEY; CDR2 reads SMNVEV (reference sequence). Trimming shortened V by 7 bases and J by 5 bases, and 16 bases separated the two germline ends. The record originates from a study of T cell responses to AZD1222 COVID-19 vaccine. Using immunoSEQ multiplex PCR, the repertoire was profiled, and TCRdb retains in-frame clones only, with some absent. The profile shows approximately 82,000 clones, around nine tenths of them singletons. This chain connects TRBV27 to TRBJ2-3; D not certain. Sequenced here: peripheral blood, sampled on day 0 of AZD1222 vaccination. The clonotype originates from an adult in good health. In DNA form, the CDR3 reads TGTGCCAGCACCCTGGTCGGTGGTATAGATACGCAGTATTTT. Translated: CASTLVGGIDTQYF.